This entry describes one TCR beta chain. Its antigen is unknown. No base qualities exist here, and no much larger clone lies one base off it. The label giving this sample's time point can be read as: patch test 2, 6 weeks after DPC sensitization. The sample's treatment or condition label, in plain terms: therapeutic diphenylcyclopropenone sensitization with weekly scalp DPC. At every patch-test visit, the blood draw took place before the patch test was put on. Patients were eligible if aged 18 to 70, diagnosed with alopecia and judged suitable for DPC therapy, and pregnant patients were excluded. Total RNA was extracted from unfractionated whole blood collected in Tempus Blood RNA tubes. The CDR3 measures 17 amino acids from cysteine to phenylalanine. Only CDR3 DNA remains: 51 bases, in frame from the first base. The germline V gene (reference sequence) gives CDR1 as DFQATT and CDR2 as SNEGSKA. V is cut by 4 bases and J by 1 base, and the space between the germline ends is 22 bases.

This entry is derived from a study of human T cells and chemical hapten exposure (dated by TCRdb to 2020 to 2022). Background for the entire study: For sensitization, 2% DPC in acetone was applied to an approximately 2 cm by approximately 2 cm area of upper inner arm skin. Patients additionally received weekly therapeutic DPC doses to the scalp throughout the roughly 25-week study period. Patch testing was done on the upper back using Finn chambers containing 0.01% DPC, and results were scored after 6 days according to International Contact Dermatitis Research Group standards. Alopecia areata with under or over 50% scalp involvement, alopecia totalis and alopecia universalis were represented in the patient cohort, which was mostly female. Libraries were pooled for sequencing, and variation in per-sample TCR yields was attributed mainly to small differences in library volumes within the pool. Peripheral blood TCR repertoire changes were tracked in vivo in alopecia patients during primary and secondary sensitization to the hapten diphenylcyclopropenone (DPC). Blood samples were taken from patients before sensitization (week 0) and then at 2, 6 and about 24 weeks after DPC sensitization. Blood for TCR sequencing was provided by twenty-nine alopecia patients at one to four time points (pre-sensitization, 2, 6 and 24 weeks).

The library was generated by RACE. The sequencer was a NextSeq 500. During library preparation, unique molecular identifiers were attached to individual cDNA molecules so that TCRs could be counted quantitatively and reproducibly. For every blood RNA sample, sequencing covered both the TCR alpha and TCR beta chains. In the original analysis: The median number of TCRs per sample was 95,638, ranging from about 23,224 to 700,000. V, J and CDR3 annotation of the TCR reads was performed with the Decombinator software suite. Every sample was subsampled to the same number of TCRs (28,000) for the PS versus PT1 abundance plots. Expanded TCRs were defined as absent before sensitization and observed at least eight times at the 2-week time point. TCRdb applied fastp at Q25 and MiXCR to the public reads, then kept only in-frame beta chains. Duplicate CDR3 protein sequences are folded into a single record with the most common DNA and genes. The V and J calls were determined by TCRdb, not by the authors. Here the sample has more than 80,000 distinct CDR3 sequences; about 10% occur a single time. About 5% of the sample is held by the ten biggest clonotypes.

Beyond this particular receptor, the publication reports: Significantly more large CDR3 similarity clusters were formed by expanded TCRs than by pre-sensitization or healthy control sets, consistent with antigen-driven responses. Repeated subsampling changed both the strength of the expansion versus patch-test correlation and the threshold at which that correlation became significant. Patch test score correlated positively with the number of PT1 expanded TCRs, reaching significance at thresholds 8, 16 and 32 but not at 4. Because every patient had alopecia, a presumed autoimmune disease, the patients' immune response might differ from that of healthy individuals. The number of TCRs above 1 in 1000 frequency did not change with DPC sensitization; there was no evidence of global repertoire structure alterations.

The chain links TRBV20-1 with TRBJ2-5, with a weak D call of TRBD2 (6 bases match). This receptor was identified in a woman aged 45-65 years with alopecia areata. Some clones in this sample may be carry-over from other donors' samples. The material sequenced was whole blood, taken in connection with sensitization to the hapten diphenylcyclopropenone (DPC). The sequenced DNA is TGCAGTGCTAAGCGTAGCATAGCGGTGCGGTTCCAAGAGACCCAGTACTTC. The resulting protein is CSAKRSIAVRFQETQYF.